One sample yielded the 5 T cell receptor beta chains listed below, sequenced in a study of CD8+CD57+ T cells in acquired aplastic anemia. Profiles of TCR beta VDJ and CDR3 were generated from a genomic DNA template. TCRdb re-called the reads with MiXCR, one entry per CDR3 protein. Of about 71,000 distinct CDR3 sequences detected, almost 55% appear once; the ten largest clones hold around 8.3%. The sequenced material came from sorted CD4+, CD8+, or CD8+CD57+ T cells (not recorded which) from PBMCs. The receptors shown here come from a human donor in good health, serving as a control.

This chain joins TRBV11-2 and TRBJ2-7, with 8 bases that match TRBD2. The V gene's germline CDR1 is SGHAT and CDR2 FQNNGV. The CDR3 extends over 14 amino acids. The V and J ends lost 1 base and 4 bases, in that order; junction bases with no gene match: 3. The CDR3 DNA reads TGTGCCAGCAGCTTAGTGGCGGGGGGTTACGAGCAGTACTTC. Protein sequence: CASSLVAGGYEQYF.

This clonotype was observed many times. Here the CDR3 reads CASSPKWQAQYF. Written as DNA, the CDR3 is TGTGCCAGCAGCCCCAAATGGCAGGCGCAGTATTTT. The V and J genes are TRBV7-9 and TRBJ2-3; D remains unclear. This CDR3 contains 12 residues. Germline loops: CDR1 SEHNR, CDR2 FQNEAQ (reference sequence). With 5 bases removed from V and 10 bases from J, the gap between germline ends came to 13 bases.

The chain has TRBV14 and TRBJ2-7; the D call may be TRBD1 or TRBD2 (5 bases each). The germline gives CDR1 SGHDN, CDR2 FVKESK. V was cut by 3 bases and J by 0 bases, with 15 bases left in between. The CDR3 length is 16 residues. CDR3 region: CASSQLGTEDSYEQYF. For the CDR3, the DNA is TGTGCCAGCAGCCAGCTAGGGACGGAGGACTCCTACGAGCAGTACTTC.

The chain employs TRBV29-1 and TRBJ2-1; either TRBD1 or TRBD2 may fit D (6 bases each). V was shortened by 3 bases and J by 9 bases, with 12 bases between the two germline ends. Germline values: CDR1 SQVTM, CDR2 ANQGSEA. CDR3 length equals 12 residues. The CDR3 nucleotides are TGCAGCGTTGATGGGGGGCGAAGTGAGCAGTTCTTC. As protein: CSVDGGRSEQFF.

This chain links TRBV24-1 with TRBJ2-5; tentative D call: TRBD2 (6 bases). Trimming took off 3 bases at V and 7 bases at J, with 11 bases between the two ends. This CDR3 is 13 amino acids long. Germline V CDR1 and CDR2: KGHDR, SFDVKD. CDR3 region: CATSDLDGGTQYF. CDR3 coding DNA: TGTGCCACCAGTGATCTGGACGGGGGGACCCAGTACTTC.